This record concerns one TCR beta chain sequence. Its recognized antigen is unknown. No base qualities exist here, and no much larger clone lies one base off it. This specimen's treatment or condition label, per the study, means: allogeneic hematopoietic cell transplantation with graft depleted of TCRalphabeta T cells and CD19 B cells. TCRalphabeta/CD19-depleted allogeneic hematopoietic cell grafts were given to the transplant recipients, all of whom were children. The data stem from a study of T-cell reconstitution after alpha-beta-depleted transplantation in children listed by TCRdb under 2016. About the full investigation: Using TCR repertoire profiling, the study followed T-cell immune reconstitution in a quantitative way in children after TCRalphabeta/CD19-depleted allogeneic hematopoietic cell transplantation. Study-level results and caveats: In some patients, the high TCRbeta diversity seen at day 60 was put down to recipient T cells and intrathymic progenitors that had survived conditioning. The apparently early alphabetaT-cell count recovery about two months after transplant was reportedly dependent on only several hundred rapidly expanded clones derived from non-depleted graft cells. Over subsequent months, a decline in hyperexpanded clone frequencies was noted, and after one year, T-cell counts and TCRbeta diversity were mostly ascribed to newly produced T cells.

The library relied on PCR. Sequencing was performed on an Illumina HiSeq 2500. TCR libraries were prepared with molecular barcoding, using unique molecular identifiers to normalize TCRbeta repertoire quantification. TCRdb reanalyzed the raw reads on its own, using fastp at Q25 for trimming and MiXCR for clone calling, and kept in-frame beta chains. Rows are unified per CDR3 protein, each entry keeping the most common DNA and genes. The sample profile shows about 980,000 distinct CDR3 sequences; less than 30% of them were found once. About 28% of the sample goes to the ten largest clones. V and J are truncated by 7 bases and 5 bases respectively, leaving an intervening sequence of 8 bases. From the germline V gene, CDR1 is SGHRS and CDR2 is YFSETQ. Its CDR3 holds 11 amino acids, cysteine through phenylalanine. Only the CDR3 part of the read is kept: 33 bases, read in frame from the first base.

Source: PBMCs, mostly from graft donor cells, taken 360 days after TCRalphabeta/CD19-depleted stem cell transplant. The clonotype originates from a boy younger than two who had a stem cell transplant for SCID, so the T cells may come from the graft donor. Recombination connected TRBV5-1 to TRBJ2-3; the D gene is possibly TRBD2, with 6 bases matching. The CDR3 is CASLGGDTQYF. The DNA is TGCGCCAGCCTGGGGGGAGATACGCAGTATTTT.